This T cell receptor (beta chain) was found in a study of molecular identifiers for immune sequencing clone quantification. Findings and caveats of the study: With a barcode shared among identical TCR molecules, highly expanded clone sizes could be underestimated.

Concerning this clonotype: Antigen: not known. At one end, the junction sequence differs from germline, possibly due to a read error.

The CDR3 spans 13 residues. CDR1 is SNHLY and CDR2 is FYNNEI in the germline V gene. Bulk TCR libraries used previously described methods and listed TCR primers. TCRdb called the PCR reads again in MiXCR, with one record for every CDR3 protein. The table has about 63,000 distinct CDR3 sequences, about 20% seen once. The origin of this receptor is a human donor in good health. Some libraries in this study had Jurkat cell RNA spiked in. The chain links TRBV2 to TRBJ2-1, with D perhaps matching TRBD1 or TRBD2 (5 bases each). Sequenced material: naive CD8+ T cells from blood, with Jurkat cell RNA spiked in. This sample's subset: FACS-sorted CD8+CD4-CCR7+CD45RA+ naive T cells. In DNA, the CDR3 is TGTGCCAGCACCGGGACCGCCTACAATGTGCAGTTCTTC. Translated: CASTGTAYNVQFF.